Listed below are T cell receptor beta chains from one sample, sequenced in a study of CD8 T cells in Susac syndrome. In TCRdb, the immunoSEQ multiplex PCR reads were re-called with MiXCR into one record per CDR3 protein. The top ten hold approximately 0.073% of the sample, which has about 160,000 distinct CDR3 sequences, approximately 90% seen once. The sequencing input was CD4+ T cells from PBMCs. These TCRs come from a human donor in good health. CDR3s include the opening cysteine and the closing phenylalanine or tryptophan. Fields, in order: V gene, D gene, J gene, CDR3 protein. A D gene is named only where the DNA matches it firmly.

TRBV6-2/TRBV6-3	TRBD1	TRBJ1-1	CASRYSPGGPFF
TRBV7-2	TRBD2	TRBJ2-3	CASSLLAGDPDGGTDTQYF
TRBV28	TRBD2	TRBJ2-3	CASSSLAGATPAYF
TRBV7-9	TRBD1	TRBJ2-7	CASSSTGDEQYF
TRBV29-1	.	TRBJ2-3	CSVRGDTQYF
TRBV29-1	TRBD2	TRBJ2-4	CSVEIMERGIQYF
TRBV7-8	TRBD1	TRBJ2-5	CATAGGLQETQYF
TRBV27	TRBD2	TRBJ2-7	CASSWGLAGEYEQYF
TRBV20-1	.	TRBJ1-2	CSPPTWGRDYGYTF
TRBV18	TRBD1	TRBJ2-7	CASSPPGQNYEQYF
TRBV6-1	.	TRBJ1-5	CASRASNQPQHF
TRBV7-2	.	TRBJ1-4	CASSLGAVNEKLFF
TRBV6-1	TRBD2	TRBJ2-5	CASRTSGSQETQYF
TRBV3-1	.	TRBJ1-1	CASSHRVPNTEAFF
TRBV7-2	.	TRBJ2-7	CASSLARRREQYF
TRBV5-1	.	TRBJ2-3	CASSFGGIGTDTQYF
TRBV29-1	.	TRBJ1-2	CSVGALNYGYTF
TRBV3-1	.	TRBJ1-2	CASSPNNPGDYGYTF
TRBV10-1	.	TRBJ1-1	CASSESPNTEAFF
TRBV7-9	.	TRBJ1-2	CASSLRPGHGYTF
TRBV5-1	TRBD2	TRBJ2-5	CASSPGTGGFGETQYF
TRBV2	.	TRBJ1-2	CASSALFGYYGYTF
TRBV7-2	.	TRBJ2-2	CASSTQNTGELFF
TRBV6-2/TRBV6-3	.	TRBJ1-6	CASSRVRSPLHF
TRBV27	.	TRBJ2-7	CASSLRESYEQYF
TRBV2	.	TRBJ2-5	CASRGPGGLIGTQYF
TRBV7-8	TRBD2	TRBJ2-7	CASSLGGRAAYEQYF
TRBV7-9	.	TRBJ1-2	CASTPPGTPPGYTF
TRBV2	.	TRBJ1-1	CASGRGKANTEAFF
TRBV28	.	TRBJ2-7	CASRTTAPYEQYF
TRBV12-3/TRBV12-4	TRBD2	TRBJ2-5	CASSSRDYEETQYF
TRBV30	.	TRBJ1-1	CAWSFSVNTEAFF
TRBV10-2	TRBD1	TRBJ1-1	CASSVHNRGRTEAFF
TRBV7-2	.	TRBJ2-3	CASSLVGQSTDTQYF
TRBV7-2	TRBD1	TRBJ1-1	CASSLFRGQAEAFF
TRBV29-1	.	TRBJ1-1	CSVEKLTGVLNTEAFF
TRBV2	.	TRBJ2-5	CASSEVETQYF